Below are 8 T cell receptor beta chains sequenced from a single sample in a study of Ad26.COV2.S vaccination and SARS-CoV-2 variants. Measured with immunoSEQ multiplex PCR; TCRdb has only the in-frame clones, and not every one. The profile covers 440,000 or so clones, with 80% to 95% appearing a single time and 1.5% to 2% taken by the ten largest. Noted treatment: around 19 received Ad26.COV2.S at low or high dose, single or two shots; several received placebo; per-sample allocation not given. Collection of the samples took place on day 63 after the first injection of vaccine or placebo. Sequences were derived from peripheral blood, sampled in a trial of Ad26.COV2.S vaccine versus placebo. Receptors were obtained from a person aged 18-65 years who received the Ad26.COV2.S COVID-19 vaccine or a placebo.

This chain joins TRBV5-4 and TRBJ2-1; unclear D gene. V shed 4 bases and J shed 10 bases, with 12 bases lying between them. CDR1 is SGHNT and CDR2 is YYREEE in the germline V gene (reference sequence). The CDR3 extends over 12 amino acids. The CDR3 is CASSPTHSEQFF. As DNA, the CDR3 is TGTGCCAGCAGCCCCACCCATAGCGAGCAGTTCTTC.

The gene calls are TRBV5-1 and TRBJ1-3; 7 nucleotides match TRBD1. V lost 7 bases and J lost 0; bases outside the gene matches: 16. Germline loops: CDR1 SGHRS, CDR2 YFSETQ. This CDR3 has 18 amino acids. The CDR3 reads CASSCVTGQNCSGNTIYF. CDR3 in DNA: TGCGCCAGCTCCTGTGTTACGGGACAGAACTGCTCTGGAAACACCATATATTTT.

This sequence joins TRBV4-1 and TRBJ1-1, with D uncertain. CDR1 is MGHRA and CDR2 is YSYEKL in the germline V gene. This CDR3 is 13 amino acids long. Trimming removed 6 bases at V and 2 bases at J, with 10 bases between. CDR3 nucleotide sequence: TGCGCCAGCAGTCCTCAAGGAAACACTGAAGCTTTCTTT. It encodes CASSPQGNTEAFF.

The chain couples TRBV4-3 to TRBJ1-1; D gene unclear. Germline V gene sequence: CDR1 LGHNA, CDR2 YSLEER. The V end was cut by 2 bases, the J end by 0 bases, with 10 bases between. The CDR3 runs to 15 residues. CDR3 residues: CASSQLRTLNTEAFF. CDR3 DNA sequence: TGCGCCAGCAGCCAACTAAGGACTCTGAACACTGAAGCTTTCTTT.

This rearrangement joins TRBV6-6 to TRBJ2-6; D unresolved. Germline loops: CDR1 MNHNY, CDR2 SVGAGI (reference sequence). V lost 5 bases, J lost 0 bases, and 5 bases lay in between. The CDR3 is 14 amino acids. Here the CDR3 reads CASSPISGANVLTF. The CDR3 coding sequence is TGTGCCAGCAGTCCAATCTCTGGGGCCAACGTCCTGACTTTC.

The rearrangement links TRBV29-1 to TRBJ1-6, with unresolved D. V lost 6 bases and J 0 bases, leaving 12 bases between the germline ends. Germline CDR1 SQVTM, CDR2 ANQGSEA. CDR3 length: 15 amino acids. In DNA, the CDR3 is TGCAGCGTCCTGACCGGGAACTCCTATAATTCACCCCTCCACTTT. Protein: CSVLTGNSYNSPLHF.

This chain uses TRBV5-1 with TRBJ1-1; perhaps TRBD1 as D (5 bases). V lost 0 bases, J lost 0 bases, and 12 bases lay in between. This CDR3 comprises 16 residues. Germline lookup yields CDR1 SGHRS and CDR2 YFSETQ. The chain's CDR3 is CASSLEGAGMNTEAFF. The CDR3 DNA sequence: TGCGCCAGCAGCTTGGAAGGGGCAGGAATGAACACTGAAGCTTTCTTT.

This clone was recorded once. This chain joins TRBV6-2 or TRBV6-3 and TRBJ1-4; 7 bases are a match to TRBD1. The trim removed 6 bases at V and 0 bases at J, leaving 4 bases unmatched. Per germline, CDR1 MNHEY and CDR2 SVGEGT. The CDR3 spans 15 residues. The CDR3: CASSPGQSTNEKLFF. Here the CDR3 DNA reads TGTGCCAGCAGCCCGGGACAGTCAACTAATGAAAAACTGTTTTTT.